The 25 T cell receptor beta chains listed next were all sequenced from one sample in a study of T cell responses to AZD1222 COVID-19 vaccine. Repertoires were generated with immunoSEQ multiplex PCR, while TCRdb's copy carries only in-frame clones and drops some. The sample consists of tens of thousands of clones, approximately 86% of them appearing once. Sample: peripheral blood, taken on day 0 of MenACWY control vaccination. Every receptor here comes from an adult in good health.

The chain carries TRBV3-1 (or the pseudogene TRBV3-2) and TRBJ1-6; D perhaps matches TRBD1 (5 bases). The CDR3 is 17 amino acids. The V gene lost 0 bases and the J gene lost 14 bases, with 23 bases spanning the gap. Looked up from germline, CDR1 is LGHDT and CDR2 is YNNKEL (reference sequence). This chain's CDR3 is CASSQERTWGPYGALHF. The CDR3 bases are TGTGCCAGCAGCCAAGAGCGGACGTGGGGACCCTACGGGGCCCTCCACTTT.

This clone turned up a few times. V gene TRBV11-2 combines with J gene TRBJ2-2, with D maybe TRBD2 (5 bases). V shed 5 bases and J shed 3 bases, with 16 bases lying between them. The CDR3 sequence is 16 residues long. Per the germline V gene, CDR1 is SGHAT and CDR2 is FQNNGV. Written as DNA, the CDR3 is TGTGCCAGCAGCCTACTAGGGATAGTGGACACCGGGGAGCTGTTTTTT. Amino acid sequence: CASSLLGIVDTGELFF.

CDR3 in amino acids: CASSLAVTREETQYF. The CDR3 DNA sequence: TGTGCCAGCAGCTTAGCGGTGACTAGAGAAGAGACCCAGTACTTC. V usage is TRBV7-9 and J usage is TRBJ2-5; weak D call: TRBD2 (6 bases). V was cut by 0 bases and J by 3 bases, with 11 bases left in between. CDR3 length: 15 amino acids. The germline V gene encodes CDR1 SEHNR and CDR2 FQNEAQ (reference sequence).

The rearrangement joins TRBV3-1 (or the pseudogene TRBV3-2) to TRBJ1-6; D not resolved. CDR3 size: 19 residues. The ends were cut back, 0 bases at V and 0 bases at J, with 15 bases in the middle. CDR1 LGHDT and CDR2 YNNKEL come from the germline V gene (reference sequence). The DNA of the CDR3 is TGTGCCAGCAGCCAAGATCTAGTCAGATCGAGCTCCTATAATTCACCCCTCCACTTT. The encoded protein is CASSQDLVRSSSYNSPLHF.

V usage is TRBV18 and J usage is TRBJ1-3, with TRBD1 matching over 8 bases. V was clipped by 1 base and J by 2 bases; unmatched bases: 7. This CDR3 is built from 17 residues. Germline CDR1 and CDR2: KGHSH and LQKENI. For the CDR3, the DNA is TGTGCCAGCTCACCACTTCCGGCAGGGGGCCCTGGAAACACCATATATTTT. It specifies CASSPLPAGGPGNTIYF.

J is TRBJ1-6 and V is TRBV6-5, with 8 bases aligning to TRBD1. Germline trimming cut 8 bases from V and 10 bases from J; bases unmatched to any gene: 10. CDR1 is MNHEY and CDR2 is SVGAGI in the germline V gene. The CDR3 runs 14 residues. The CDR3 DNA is TGTGCCAGCGGACAGGGTGACGCTTGGTCACCCCTCCACTTT. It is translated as CASGQGDAWSPLHF.

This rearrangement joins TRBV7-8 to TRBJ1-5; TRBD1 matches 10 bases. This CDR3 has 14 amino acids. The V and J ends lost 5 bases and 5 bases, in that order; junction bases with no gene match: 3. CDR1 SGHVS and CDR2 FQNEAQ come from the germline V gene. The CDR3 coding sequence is TGTGCCAGCAGCCTGACAGGGGGCGATCAGCCCCAGCATTTT. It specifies CASSLTGGDQPQHF.

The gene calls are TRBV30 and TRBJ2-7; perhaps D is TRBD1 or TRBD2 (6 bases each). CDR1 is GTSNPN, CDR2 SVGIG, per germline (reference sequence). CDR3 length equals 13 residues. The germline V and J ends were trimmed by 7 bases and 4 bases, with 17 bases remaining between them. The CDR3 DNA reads TGTGCCTCCCGGGGGCTAGCAAGTTACGAGCAGTACTTC. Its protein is CASRGLASYEQYF.

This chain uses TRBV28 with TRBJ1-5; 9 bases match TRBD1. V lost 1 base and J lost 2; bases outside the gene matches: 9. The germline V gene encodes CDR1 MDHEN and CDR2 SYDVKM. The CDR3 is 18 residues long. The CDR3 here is CASSLSGTGIGGNQPQHF. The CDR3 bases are TGTGCCAGCAGTTTATCGGGGACAGGGATAGGCGGCAATCAGCCCCAGCATTTT.

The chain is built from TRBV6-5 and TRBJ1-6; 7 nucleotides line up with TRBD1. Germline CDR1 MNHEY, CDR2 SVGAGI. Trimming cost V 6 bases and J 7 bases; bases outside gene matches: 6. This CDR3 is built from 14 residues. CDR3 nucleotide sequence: TGTGCCAGCAGAACGGACAGGAGCAATTCACCCCTCCACTTT. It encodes CASRTDRSNSPLHF.

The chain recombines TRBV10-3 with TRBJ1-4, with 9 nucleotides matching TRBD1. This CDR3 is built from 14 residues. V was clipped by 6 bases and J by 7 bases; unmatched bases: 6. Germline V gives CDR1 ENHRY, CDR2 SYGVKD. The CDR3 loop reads CAIRSGTGSEKLFF. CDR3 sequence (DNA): TGTGCCATCAGATCCGGGACAGGGAGTGAAAAACTGTTTTTT.

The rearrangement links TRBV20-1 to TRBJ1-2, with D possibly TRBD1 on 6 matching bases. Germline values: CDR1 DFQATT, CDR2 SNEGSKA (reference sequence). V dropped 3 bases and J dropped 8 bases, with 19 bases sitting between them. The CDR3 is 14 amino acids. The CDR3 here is CSASSFSRGPGYTF. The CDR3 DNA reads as TGCAGTGCTAGTTCCTTCTCCAGGGGACCAGGCTACACCTTC.

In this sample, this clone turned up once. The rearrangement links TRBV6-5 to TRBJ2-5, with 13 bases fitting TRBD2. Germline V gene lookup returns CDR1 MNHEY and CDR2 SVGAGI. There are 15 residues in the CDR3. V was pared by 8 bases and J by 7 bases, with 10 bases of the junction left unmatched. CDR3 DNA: TGTGCCAGCTTCCCGACTAGCGGGGGGCCAGGGACCCAGTACTTC. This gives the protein CASFPTSGGPGTQYF.

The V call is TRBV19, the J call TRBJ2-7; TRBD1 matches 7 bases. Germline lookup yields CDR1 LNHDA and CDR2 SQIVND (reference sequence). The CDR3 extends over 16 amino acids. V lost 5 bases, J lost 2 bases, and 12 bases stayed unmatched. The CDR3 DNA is TGTGCCAGTAGTTCGTGGGGGACAGCCCCCACCTACGAGCAGTACTTC. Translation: CASSSWGTAPTYEQYF.

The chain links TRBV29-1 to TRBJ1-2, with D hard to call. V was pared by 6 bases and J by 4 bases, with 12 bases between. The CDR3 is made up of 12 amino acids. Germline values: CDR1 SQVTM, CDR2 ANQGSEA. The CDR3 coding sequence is TGCAGCGTCGGGGATTTCGGCTATGGCTACACCTTC. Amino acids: CSVGDFGYGYTF.

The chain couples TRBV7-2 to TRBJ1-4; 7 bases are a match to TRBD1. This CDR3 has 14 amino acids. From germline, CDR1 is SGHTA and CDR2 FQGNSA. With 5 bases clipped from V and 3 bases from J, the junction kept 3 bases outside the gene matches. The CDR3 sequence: CASSPDRANEKLFF. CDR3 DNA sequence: TGTGCCAGCAGCCCAGACAGGGCTAATGAAAAACTGTTTTTT.

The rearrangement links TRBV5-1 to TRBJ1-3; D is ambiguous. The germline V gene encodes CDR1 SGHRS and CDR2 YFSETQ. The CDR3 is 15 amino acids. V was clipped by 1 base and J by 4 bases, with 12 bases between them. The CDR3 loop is CASSLSGESGNTIYF. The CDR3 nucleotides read TGCGCCAGCAGCTTGAGCGGGGAGTCAGGAAACACCATATATTTT.

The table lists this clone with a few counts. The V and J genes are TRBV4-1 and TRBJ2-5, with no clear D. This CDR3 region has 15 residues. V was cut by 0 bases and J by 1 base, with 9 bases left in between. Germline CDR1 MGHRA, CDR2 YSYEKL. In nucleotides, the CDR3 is TGCGCCAGCAGCCAAGAAAGGGTCAGCCAAGAGACCCAGTACTTC. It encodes CASSQERVSQETQYF.

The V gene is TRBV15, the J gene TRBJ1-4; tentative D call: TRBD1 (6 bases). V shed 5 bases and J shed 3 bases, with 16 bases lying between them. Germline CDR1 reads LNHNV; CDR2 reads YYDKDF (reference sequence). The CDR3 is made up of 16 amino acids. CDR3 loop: CATSDNMRGSNEKLFF. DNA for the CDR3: TGTGCCACCAGCGATAATATGAGGGGGTCTAATGAAAAACTGTTTTTT. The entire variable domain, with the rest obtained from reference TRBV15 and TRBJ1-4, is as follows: DAMVIQNPRYQVTQFGKPVTLSCSQTLNHNVMYWYQQKSSQAPKLLFHYYDKDFNNEADTPDNFQSRRPNTSFCFLDIRSPGLGDTAMYLCATSDNMRGSNEKLFFGSGTQLSVL.

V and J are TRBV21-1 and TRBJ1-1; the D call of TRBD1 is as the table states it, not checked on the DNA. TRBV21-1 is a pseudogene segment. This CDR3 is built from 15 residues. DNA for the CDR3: TGTGCCAGCAGCCTCCGACAGGGATGGAGCACTGAAGCTTTCTTT. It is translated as CASSLRQGWSTEAFF.

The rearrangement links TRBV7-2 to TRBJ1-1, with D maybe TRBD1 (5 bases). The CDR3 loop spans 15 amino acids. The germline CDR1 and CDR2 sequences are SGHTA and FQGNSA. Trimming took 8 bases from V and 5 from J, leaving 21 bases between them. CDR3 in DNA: TGTGCCAGCGGAGAGGGGAGATTCCGGAGGACTGAAGCTTTCTTT. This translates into CASGEGRFRRTEAFF.

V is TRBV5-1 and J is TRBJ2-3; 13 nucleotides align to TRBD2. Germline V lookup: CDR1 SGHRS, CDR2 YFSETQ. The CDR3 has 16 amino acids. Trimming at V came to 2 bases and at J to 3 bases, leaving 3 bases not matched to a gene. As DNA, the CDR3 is TGCGCCAGCAGCTTATGGACTAGCGGGGGAACAGATACGCAGTATTTT. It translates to CASSLWTSGGTDTQYF.

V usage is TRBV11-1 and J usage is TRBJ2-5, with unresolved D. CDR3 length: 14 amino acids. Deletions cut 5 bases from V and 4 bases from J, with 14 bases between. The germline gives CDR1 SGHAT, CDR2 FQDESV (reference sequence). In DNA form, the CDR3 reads TGTGCCAGCAGCCCTTCTAAAAATAGAGAGACCCAGTACTTC. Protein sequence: CASSPSKNRETQYF.

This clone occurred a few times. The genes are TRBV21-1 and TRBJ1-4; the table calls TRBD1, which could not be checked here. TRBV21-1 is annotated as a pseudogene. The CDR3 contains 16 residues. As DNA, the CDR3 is TGTGCCAGCAGCAAAGCCCCAGGGGCAACTAATGAAAAACTGTTTTTT. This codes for CASSKAPGATNEKLFF.

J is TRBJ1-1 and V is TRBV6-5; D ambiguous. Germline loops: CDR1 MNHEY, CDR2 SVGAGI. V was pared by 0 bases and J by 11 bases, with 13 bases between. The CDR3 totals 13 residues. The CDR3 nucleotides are TGTGCCAGCAGTTACTCGAGGGCAGGTGAGGCTTTCTTT. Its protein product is CASSYSRAGEAFF.